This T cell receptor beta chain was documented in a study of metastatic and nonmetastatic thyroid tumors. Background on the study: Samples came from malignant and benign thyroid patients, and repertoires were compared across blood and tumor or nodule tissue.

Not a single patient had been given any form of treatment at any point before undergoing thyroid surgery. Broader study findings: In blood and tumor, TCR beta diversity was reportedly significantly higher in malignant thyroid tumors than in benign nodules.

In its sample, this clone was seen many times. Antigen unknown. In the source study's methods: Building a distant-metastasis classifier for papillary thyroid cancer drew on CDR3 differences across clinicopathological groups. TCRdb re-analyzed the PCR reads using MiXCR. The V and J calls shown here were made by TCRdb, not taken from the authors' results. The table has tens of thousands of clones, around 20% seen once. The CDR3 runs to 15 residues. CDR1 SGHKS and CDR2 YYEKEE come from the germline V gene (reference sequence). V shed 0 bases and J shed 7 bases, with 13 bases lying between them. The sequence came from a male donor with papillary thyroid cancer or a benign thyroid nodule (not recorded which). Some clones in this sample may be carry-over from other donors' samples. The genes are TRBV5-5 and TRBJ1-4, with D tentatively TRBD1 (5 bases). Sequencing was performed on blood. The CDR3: CASSLVLQGSEKLFF. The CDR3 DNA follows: TGTGCCAGCAGCTTGGTTCTGCAGGGTAGTGAAAAACTGTTTTTT. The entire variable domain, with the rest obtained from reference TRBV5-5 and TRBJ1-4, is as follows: DAGVTQSPTHLIKTRGQQVTLRCSPISGHKSVSWYQQVLGQGPQFIFQYYEKEERGRGNFPDRFSARQFPNYSSELNVNALLLGDSALYLCASSLVLQGSEKLFFGSGTQLSVL.